Listed below are T cell receptor beta chains from one sample, sequenced in a study of T-cell reconstitution after alpha-beta-depleted transplantation in children. TCRdb itself ran the PCR reads through MiXCR, one entry per CDR3 protein. Of approximately 290,000 distinct CDR3 sequences listed, 11% are singletons. Here the sequenced sample was peripheral blood, taken 180 days after TCRalphabeta/CD19-depleted stem cell transplant. These receptors were collected from a male patient aged 2 to 10 who had a stem cell transplant for chronic granulomatous disease, so the T cells may come from the graft donor. The CDR3 runs from the conserved cysteine through the conserved F or W. Where a row states a size, it is once, few, many or the class of an expanded clone; other rows omit it.

abundance | v_gene | CDR3aa
many | TRBV29-1 | CSAEDREDTGELFF
many | TRBV12-3/TRBV12-4 | CASSPSRDRQETQYF
many | TRBV7-9 | CASRGGNQFYEQYF
many | TRBV7-9 | CASSSTAGVEQFF
many | TRBV4-3 | CASRTQGQGTEAFF
- | TRBV3-1 | CASSKRGLAGASLSYEQYF
many | TRBV7-3 | CASSQNVGPGMNTEAFF
few | TRBV7-9 | CASSQSPKTENTEAFF
many | TRBV7-2 | CASSFPGQGAPDYGYTF
many | TRBV7-2 | CASSLRDIGTDTQYF
many | TRBV12-3/TRBV12-4 | CASSLFQGYNEQFF
many | TRBV7-3 | CASSLSGTAGSYEQFF
many | TRBV13 | CATQVGSNEQFF
many | TRBV7-3 | CASSLTSDRGIYEQYF
many | TRBV18 | CASSPGTKSYEQYF
many | TRBV15 | CATSSPLAGQETQYF
many | TRBV27 | CASSLFPDTEAFF
many | TRBV5-1 | CASSQPGTWEQFF
many | TRBV7-2 | CASSSIPSRVVGETQYF
many | TRBV20-1 | CSARDRQGSPLHF
many | TRBV5-1 | CASSAAKSGPPGGTQYF
many | TRBV15 | CATSPPPGTGVIEQYF
many | TRBV5-1 | CASRELRSLVDTQYF
many | TRBV18 | CASSPLMYGQETQYF
many | TRBV25-1 | CASSEYGDAGSREQYF
many | TRBV5-8 | CASSLADRRNQPQHF
many | TRBV20-1 | CSASGARVAKNIQYF
many | TRBV7-2 | CASSLRLGGGRSYNEQFF
many | TRBV5-6 | CASSFPDGNEQYF
many | TRBV14 | CASSQDRASRKFF
many | TRBV29-1 | CSGELGSDEQFF
many | TRBV5-6 | CASSVQANWLSIRYEQYF
many | TRBV4-2 | CASSQDLSVWQYF
many | TRBV11-2 | CASSLVREGQYF
many | TRBV29-1 | CSGGQGRPRVFGNQPQHF
many | TRBV7-2 | CASSTRQGSYTDTQYF
many | TRBV12-3/TRBV12-4 | CASSPPTGGLWEQYF
few | TRBV12-3/TRBV12-4 | CASKLQANTEAFF
many | TRBV20-1 | CSARGRGRYNEQFF
many | TRBV12-3/TRBV12-4 | CASSYVPKEYNEQFF
many | TRBV6-9 | CASSYSTGGTYEQYF
many | TRBV28 | CASSLPRSRTGELFF
many | TRBV5-1 | CASSLGGLAAYNEQFF
many | TRBV7-2 | CASTFTWGQGTEAFF
many | TRBV5-1 | CASSKDSPLYNEQFF
many | TRBV12-3/TRBV12-4 | CASSLDLTSGSTDTQYF
many | TRBV29-1 | CSVPPVSTDTQYF
many | TRBV20-1 | CSAKGLGVAGRSYNEQFF
many | TRBV4-3 | CASSQPDSSDTQYF
- | TRBV6-5 | CASSYVAGAADTQYF
many | TRBV12-3/TRBV12-4 | CASGTSATNEQFF
many | TRBV5-1 | CASRAGDPYEQYF
- | TRBV5-1 | CASSIADSYEPYF
many | TRBV29-1 | CSVRITRTQFF
many | TRBV7-9 | CASNEDRRDYGYTF
many | TRBV27 | CASSRGGPGANVLTF
many | TRBV7-2 | CASSDRRGSGTEAFF
many | TRBV14 | CASSQAGIENIQYF
- | TRBV5-4 | CASSLGGGHQETQYF